Each of the 19 T cell receptor beta chains below was sequenced from the same sample in a study of blood T cell repertoires in COVID-19 (dated by TCRdb to the early 2020s). The library was produced with the immunoSEQ multiplex PCR assay. TCRdb took this table from immuneACCESS and kept in-frame rearrangements with V and J called. Such tables lack part of the clones; where checked against another copy, unresolved V genes explain under half of the gap, and the rest is unexplained. A total of 150,000 to 170,000 clones appear in this sample, under 90% of them only once. The ten largest account for around 7% of the sample. The sample consisted of PBMCs or T cells enriched from blood (not recorded which). The receptors here all came from a man in his fifties who had recovered from COVID-19.

The V and J genes are TRBV5-1 and TRBJ1-1; D unresolved. The V end was cut by 4 bases, the J end by 7 bases, with 14 bases between. Germline CDR1 is SGHRS and CDR2 is YFSETQ. This CDR3 has 13 residues. In DNA, the CDR3 is TGCGCCAGCAGCAGCGAACGGACTTTTGAAGCTTTCTTT. Protein: CASSSERTFEAFF. Full variable domain (outside the CDR3, taken from reference TRBV5-1 and TRBJ1-1): KAGVTQTPRYLIKTRGQQVTLSCSPISGHRSVSWYQQTPGQGLQFLFEYFSETQRNKGNFPGRFSGRQFSNSRSEMNVSTLELGDSALYLCASSSERTFEAFFGQGTRLTVV.

The chain joins TRBV6-6 to TRBJ1-4, with 8 bases that match TRBD1. The germline CDR1 and CDR2 sequences are MNHNY and SVGAGI (reference sequence). The V segment lost 10 bases and the J segment 3 bases; nucleotides outside the gene matches: 22. This CDR3 comprises 19 residues. The CDR3 is CATSWAPRTGKPPNEKLFF. CDR3 sequence (DNA): TGTGCCACCAGCTGGGCGCCCCGGACAGGGAAACCCCCTAATGAAAAACTGTTTTTT.

The V gene is TRBV30, the J gene TRBJ2-6, with unresolved D. V lost 1 base, J lost 4 bases, and 8 bases lay in between. CDR3 size: 14 residues. Germline loops: CDR1 GTSNPN, CDR2 SVGIG (reference sequence). This CDR3 is CAWSAGAGANVLTF. DNA of the CDR3: TGTGCCTGGAGTGCAGGTGCCGGGGCCAACGTCCTGACTTTC.

The gene calls are TRBV18 and TRBJ2-7, with D possibly matching TRBD1 (5 bases). CDR3 length: 14 residues. V shed 3 bases and J shed 1 base, with 10 bases lying between them. CDR1 and CDR2 (germline): KGHSH, LQKENI. This CDR3 is CASSPRRDSYEQYF. For the CDR3, the DNA is TGTGCCAGCTCACCGCGCAGGGATTCCTACGAGCAGTACTTC.

The chain joins TRBV6-5 to TRBJ1-2; 12 nucleotides align to TRBD1. The CDR3 covers 15 residues. Trimming took 6 bases from V and 4 from J; bases not matched to a gene: 6. Germline loops: CDR1 MNHEY, CDR2 SVGAGI. This CDR3 is CASRKGQGATYGYTF. In DNA, the CDR3 is TGTGCCAGCAGAAAGGGACAGGGGGCAACCTATGGCTACACCTTC.

This chain links TRBV5-4 with TRBJ2-3; D gene ambiguous. With 1 base removed from V and 2 bases from J, the gap between germline ends came to 8 bases. The germline gives CDR1 SGHNT, CDR2 YYREEE (reference sequence). This CDR3 has 14 amino acids. The CDR3 nucleotides read TGTGCCAGCAGCTTGCAGGCAATCACAGATACGCAGTATTTT. This codes for CASSLQAITDTQYF.

V and J are TRBV4-3 and TRBJ2-1; D ambiguous. V gave up 2 bases and J gave up 2 bases, with 10 bases separating them. The germline CDR1 and CDR2 sequences are LGHNA and YSLEER. CDR3 length: 15 amino acids. DNA of the CDR3: TGCGCCAGCAGCCAAAACACCGTCGCCTACAATGAGCAGTTCTTC. This gives the protein CASSQNTVAYNEQFF.

This chain uses TRBV7-2 with TRBJ2-3; 7 bases are shared with TRBD1. Germline values: CDR1 SGHTA, CDR2 FQGNSA. There are 16 residues in the CDR3. Trimming cost V 5 bases and J 3 bases; bases outside gene matches: 11. CDR3 in DNA: TGTGCCAGCAGCCCATTAGGCCGACAGGGAACAGATACGCAGTATTTT. Translated, it gives CASSPLGRQGTDTQYF.

The CDR3 spells CASSLRTGMNTEAFF. CDR3 nucleotide sequence: TGTGCCAGTAGTCTTAGAACAGGGATGAACACTGAAGCTTTCTTT. V is TRBV19 and J is TRBJ1-1, with D maybe TRBD1 (6 bases). V was pared by 5 bases and J by 0 bases, with 13 bases between. Germline V lookup: CDR1 LNHDA, CDR2 SQIVND (reference sequence). The CDR3 consists of 15 residues.

As concerns this clone: One end of the junction is discordant with germline, which a read error may explain. The chain carries TRBV20-1 and TRBJ1-1; a weak D match, TRBD1 (5 bases). The CDR3 is 11 residues long. From germline, CDR1 is DFQATT and CDR2 SNEGSKA (reference sequence). CDR3 sequence reads: CSAAGQGPTVF. In DNA form, the CDR3 reads TGCAGTGCCGCGGGGCAGGGCCCAACGGTCTTT.

The CDR3 DNA reads TGTGCCAGTAGTATTCGGACAGGGCGCACAAACACCGGGGAGCTGTTTTTT. The encoded protein is CASSIRTGRTNTGELFF. The chain joins TRBV19 to TRBJ2-2; 8 bases are a match to TRBD1. Trimming removed 3 bases from V and 2 bases from J; junction bases left unmatched: 8. CDR3 length equals 17 residues. Germline V lookup: CDR1 LNHDA, CDR2 SQIVND (reference sequence).

The rearrangement joins TRBV10-3 to TRBJ1-3; a possible D gene is TRBD1 (5 bases). With 0 bases removed from V and 3 bases from J, the gap between germline ends came to 12 bases. The CDR3 runs 16 residues. Germline V gene data show CDR1 as ENHRY and CDR2 as SYGVKD. The CDR3 nucleotides are TGTGCCATCAGTGAGTCGGGGGGGAATTTTGGAAACACCATATATTTT. The encoded protein is CAISESGGNFGNTIYF.

This chain uses TRBV6-5 with TRBJ2-7, with a weak D call TRBD1 (5 bases). CDR3 length: 13 amino acids. The V and J ends lost 2 bases and 6 bases respectively, with 11 bases between them. Germline lookup yields CDR1 MNHEY and CDR2 SVGAGI. The CDR3 DNA sequence: TGTGCCAGCAGTTACGGCAGGGTCGGCGAGCAGTACTTC. It specifies CASSYGRVGEQYF.

This clone has ten or more counts. The chain carries TRBV4-1 and TRBJ2-7; 7 bases match TRBD1. The CDR3 covers 14 residues. The germline V gene encodes CDR1 MGHRA and CDR2 YSYEKL. Trimming cost V 7 bases and J 12 bases; bases outside gene matches: 18. The CDR3 loop is CASTPTGILRSRYF. The CDR3, as DNA: TGCGCCAGCACCCCGACAGGGATCCTCCGTAGCAGGTACTTC.

The gene calls are TRBV15 and TRBJ1-2; no definite D call. Trimming took 0 bases from V and 5 from J, leaving 13 bases between them. CDR1 and CDR2 (germline): LNHNV, YYDKDF (reference sequence). This CDR3 spans 15 amino acids. In DNA, the CDR3 is TGTGCCACCAGCAGAGAGCGGGAGGTGGTTTATGGCTACACCTTC. This translates into CATSREREVVYGYTF.

This chain links TRBV6-5 with TRBJ2-6; 11 nucleotides agree with TRBD1. Germline V CDR1 and CDR2: MNHEY, SVGAGI. The CDR3 consists of 15 residues. The J segment lost 3 bases and the V segment lost 10 bases, leaving 5 bases of the junction unmatched. Here the CDR3 DNA reads TGTGCCACCAGGACAGGGGGCAGTGGGGCCAACGTCCTGACTTTC. This gives the protein CATRTGGSGANVLTF.

The chain links TRBV6-5 to TRBJ2-1, with 7 bases identical to TRBD1. The germline V gene encodes CDR1 MNHEY and CDR2 SVGAGI. The CDR3 spans 13 residues. V lost 6 bases to trimming and J lost 8 bases; unmatched junction nucleotides: 7. The CDR3 reads CASRTQGFHEQFF. CDR3 coding DNA: TGTGCCAGCAGGACACAGGGGTTCCATGAGCAGTTCTTC.

A single count supports this clone. The chain is built from TRBV5-4 and TRBJ2-5, with TRBD1 matching 7 bases. Germline CDR1 is SGHNT and CDR2 is YYREEE (reference sequence). V lost 4 bases and J lost 0; bases outside the gene matches: 9. The CDR3 spans 16 residues. This chain's CDR3 is CASSLGQNEYQETQYF. CDR3 DNA: TGTGCCAGCAGCCTGGGACAGAATGAATACCAAGAGACCCAGTACTTC.

The rearrangement joins TRBV7-2 to TRBJ1-2; possible D gene TRBD1, 6 bases. V was shortened by 1 base and J by 3 bases, with 12 bases between the two germline ends. CDR3 length: 15 residues. Germline lookup yields CDR1 SGHTA and CDR2 FQGNSA. CDR3 nucleotide sequence: TGTGCCAGCAGCTTAGATATACACAGGGACTATGGCTACACCTTC. It translates to CASSLDIHRDYGYTF. The full variable domain, in which reference TRBV7-2 and TRBJ1-2 provide the parts outside the CDR3, is GAGVSQSPSNKVTEKGKDVELRCDPISGHTALYWYRQSLGQGLEFLIYFQGNSAPDKSGLPSDRFSAERTGGSVSTLTIQRTQQEDSAVYLCASSLDIHRDYGYTFGSGTRLTVV.